Below, 14 T cell receptor beta chains from the same sample are listed, as sequenced in a study of blood T cell repertoires in COVID-19. Measured with immunoSEQ multiplex PCR; TCRdb has only the in-frame clones, and not every one. The sample has roughly 250,000 clones, 87% seen once; the top ten hold about 6%. Sequenced: PBMCs or T cells enriched from blood (not recorded which). These receptors all stem from a young woman with acute COVID-19.

The chain has TRBV5-4 and TRBJ1-4; 7 positions match TRBD1. V dropped 4 bases and J dropped 3; count of bases not matched to a gene: 9. CDR1 SGHNT and CDR2 YYREEE come from the germline V gene (reference sequence). This CDR3 has 16 amino acids. The DNA for the CDR3 is TGTGCCAGCAGCCCAGACAGGGTGGGATCTAATGAAAAACTGTTTTTT. Protein: CASSPDRVGSNEKLFF.

The J gene is TRBJ2-3, the V gene TRBV28, with 9 bases lining up with TRBD1. Losses at the gene ends were 6 bases for V and 3 bases for J; bases not matched to a gene: 7. CDR3 length: 15 amino acids. Germline V CDR1 and CDR2: MDHEN, SYDVKM. The CDR3 nucleotides read TGTGCCAGCAGCACAGGGGGCGCCGGGACAGATACGCAGTATTTT. Residues: CASSTGGAGTDTQYF.

This clone came up once. This chain connects TRBV4-2 to TRBJ1-2; tentatively, D is TRBD1 (6 bases). The CDR3 has 16 residues. Germline lookup yields CDR1 LGHNA and CDR2 YNFKEQ. V lost 0 bases and J 4 bases, leaving 15 bases between the germline ends. The DNA of the CDR3 is TGTGCCAGCAGCCAAGATACCGGGGGGGGCCCCTATGGCTACACCTTC. Translation gives CASSQDTGGGPYGYTF.

The table lists this clone with a count of one. The J gene is TRBJ2-1, the V gene TRBV9, with TRBD2 identical over 7 bases. The CDR3 covers 14 residues. CDR1 SGDLS and CDR2 YYNGEE come from the germline V gene. V dropped 5 bases and J dropped 6; count of bases not matched to a gene: 8. CDR3 DNA: TGTGCCAGCAGAGGGCTAGCGGACGGCAATGAGCAGTTCTTC. Translation gives CASRGLADGNEQFF.

V gene TRBV10-1 combines with J gene TRBJ1-4; D is undetermined. Looked up from germline, CDR1 is WNHNN and CDR2 is SYGVQD (reference sequence). Trimming took off 4 bases at V and 7 bases at J, with 10 bases between the two ends. The CDR3 runs 13 residues. The CDR3 here is CASSVGMGEKLFF. CDR3 bases: TGCGCCAGCAGTGTCGGGATGGGTGAAAAACTGTTTTTT.

The chain uses TRBV7-2 and TRBJ2-1, with a possible D match to TRBD1 (5 bases). V was trimmed by 5 bases and J by 9 bases, leaving 20 bases between them. This CDR3 has 15 amino acids. Germline V gene sequence: CDR1 SGHTA, CDR2 FQGNSA. CDR3 amino acids: CASSPLRTTLVEQFF. CDR3 sequence (DNA): TGTGCCAGCAGCCCCTTGAGGACAACTCTGGTTGAGCAGTTCTTC.

The rearrangement joins TRBV29-1 to TRBJ2-1; tentative D call: TRBD2 (6 bases). V was shortened by 4 bases and J by 6 bases, with 10 bases between the two germline ends. Germline V gives CDR1 SQVTM, CDR2 ANQGSEA. This CDR3 is 12 amino acids long. In nucleotides, the CDR3 is TGCAGCGTTGCTGTGACTAGCAATGAGCAGTTCTTC. Translating gives CSVAVTSNEQFF.

The rearrangement joins TRBV7-8 to TRBJ1-1, with D possibly TRBD1 on 6 matching bases. The V gene's germline CDR1 is SGHVS and CDR2 FQNEAQ. Trimming took 5 bases from V and 5 from J, leaving 15 bases between them. The CDR3 is made up of 14 amino acids. The CDR3 DNA follows: TGTGCCAGCAGCCCGCTGGACAGCGCGACTGAAGCTTTCTTT. Protein sequence: CASSPLDSATEAFF.

The chain is built from TRBV27 and TRBJ2-7; perhaps TRBD2 as D (5 bases). CDR1 and CDR2 (germline): MNHEY, SMNVEV (reference sequence). The CDR3 has 13 residues. Between the trimmed V and J ends, which lost 5 bases and 3 bases, there was a span of 11 bases. The CDR3 protein is CASSINRDYEQYF. CDR3 bases: TGTGCCAGCAGTATCAACCGGGACTACGAGCAGTACTTC.

The chain links TRBV7-2 to TRBJ1-1; 7 bases are a match to TRBD1. The CDR3 totals 15 residues. CDR1 SGHTA and CDR2 FQGNSA come from the germline V gene. J was trimmed by 1 base and V by 0 bases; bases with no gene match: 2. Here the CDR3 DNA reads TGTGCCAGCAGCTTAGCGCGGACAGGGAACACTGAAGCTTTCTTT. It specifies CASSLARTGNTEAFF.

CDR3 sequence reads: CASSQDGPGAYEQYF. CDR3 nucleotides: TGCGCCAGCAGCCAAGATGGGCCGGGGGCCTACGAGCAGTACTTC. The chain couples TRBV4-3 to TRBJ2-7; TRBD2 is a possible D gene (6 bases). The CDR3 is made up of 15 amino acids. V was cut by 0 bases and J by 2 bases, with 11 bases left in between. From germline, CDR1 is LGHNA and CDR2 YSLEER.

V is TRBV15 and J is TRBJ1-1; a possible D gene is TRBD1 (5 bases). Germline CDR1 reads LNHNV; CDR2 reads YYDKDF (reference sequence). The CDR3 covers 15 residues. V gave up 1 base and J gave up 2 bases, with 11 bases separating them. The chain's CDR3 is CATSRGDSINTEAFF. In nucleotides, the CDR3 is TGTGCCACCAGCAGAGGTGACAGCATCAACACTGAAGCTTTCTTT.

The chain employs TRBV19 and TRBJ2-4, with 9 bases matching TRBD1. CDR3 length: 18 amino acids. With V trimmed by 9 bases and J by 0 bases, 15 bases remained unmatched. Germline CDR1 is LNHDA and CDR2 is SQIVND (reference sequence). CDR3: CARVPGQGPILAKNIQYF. In nucleotides, the CDR3 is TGTGCCAGAGTACCGGGACAGGGACCTATTCTAGCCAAAAACATTCAGTACTTC. Full variable domain (remainder filled in from reference TRBV19 and TRBJ2-4): DGGITQSPKYLFRKEGQNVTLSCEQNLNHDAMYWYRQDPGQGLRLIYYSQIVNDFQKGDIAEGYSVSREKKESFPLTVTSAQKNPTAFYLCARVPGQGPILAKNIQYFGAGTRLSVL.

V usage is TRBV18 and J usage is TRBJ2-7, with 7 bases identical to TRBD1. This CDR3 is 16 amino acids long. V was clipped by 5 bases and J by 1 base; unmatched bases: 11. Germline V lookup: CDR1 KGHSH, CDR2 LQKENI. Written as DNA, the CDR3 is TGTGCCAGCTCAAAGAACCGGGACAGAGCTTCCTACGAGCAGTACTTC. Translation gives CASSKNRDRASYEQYF.